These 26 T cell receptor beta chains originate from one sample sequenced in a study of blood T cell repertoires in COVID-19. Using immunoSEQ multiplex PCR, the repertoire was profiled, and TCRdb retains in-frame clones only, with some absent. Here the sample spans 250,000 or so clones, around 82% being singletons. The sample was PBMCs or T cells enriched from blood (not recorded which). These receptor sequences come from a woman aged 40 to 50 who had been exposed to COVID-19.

This CDR3 is CASSQQGRLAVADTQYF. CDR3 DNA: TGCGCCAGCAGCCAACAAGGCCGGCTAGCGGTGGCAGATACGCAGTATTTT. The chain employs TRBV5-1 and TRBJ2-3, with TRBD2 matching over 7 bases. Trimming at V came to 4 bases and at J to 4 bases, leaving 15 bases not matched to a gene. The CDR3 runs 17 residues. The germline CDR1 and CDR2 sequences are SGHRS and YFSETQ. The full variable domain, its missing parts supplied by reference TRBV5-1 and TRBJ2-3, is KAGVTQTPRYLIKTRGQQVTLSCSPISGHRSVSWYQQTPGQGLQFLFEYFSETQRNKGNFPGRFSGRQFSNSRSEMNVSTLELGDSALYLCASSQQGRLAVADTQYFGPGTRLTVL.

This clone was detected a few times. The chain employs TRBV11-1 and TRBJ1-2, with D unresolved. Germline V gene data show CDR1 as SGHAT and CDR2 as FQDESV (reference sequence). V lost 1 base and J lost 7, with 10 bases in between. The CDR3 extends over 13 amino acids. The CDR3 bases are TGTGCCAGCAGCTTAGAGGGAGGGCCTGGCTACACCTTC. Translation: CASSLEGGPGYTF.

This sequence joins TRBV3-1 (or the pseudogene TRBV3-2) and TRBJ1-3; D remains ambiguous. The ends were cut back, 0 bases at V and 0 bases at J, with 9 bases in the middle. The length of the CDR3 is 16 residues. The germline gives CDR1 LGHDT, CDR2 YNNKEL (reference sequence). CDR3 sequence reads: CASSQDAQSSGNTIYF. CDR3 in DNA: TGTGCCAGCAGCCAAGATGCACAGAGCTCTGGAAACACCATATATTTT.

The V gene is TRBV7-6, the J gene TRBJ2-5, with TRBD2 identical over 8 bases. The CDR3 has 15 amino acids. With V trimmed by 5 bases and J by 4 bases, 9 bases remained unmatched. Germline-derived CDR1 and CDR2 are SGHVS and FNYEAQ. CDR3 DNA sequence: TGTGCCAGCAGCCCTGGCGGCGGGGGGAGAGAGACCCAGTACTTC. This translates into CASSPGGGGRETQYF.

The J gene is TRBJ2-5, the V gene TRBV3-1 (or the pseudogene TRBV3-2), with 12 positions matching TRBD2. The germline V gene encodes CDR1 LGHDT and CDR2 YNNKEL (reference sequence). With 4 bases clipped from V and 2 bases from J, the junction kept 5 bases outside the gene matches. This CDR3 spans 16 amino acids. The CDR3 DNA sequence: TGTGCCAGCAGCCCTTTGACTAGCGGGGGACAAGAGACCCAGTACTTC. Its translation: CASSPLTSGGQETQYF.

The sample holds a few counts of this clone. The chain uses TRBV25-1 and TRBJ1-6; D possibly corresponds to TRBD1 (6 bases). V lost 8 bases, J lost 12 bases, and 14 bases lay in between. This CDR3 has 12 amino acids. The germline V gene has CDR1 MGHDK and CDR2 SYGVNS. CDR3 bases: TGTGCCAGCGGTAGAGGGGGGGAACCCCTCCACTTT. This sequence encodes CASGRGGEPLHF.

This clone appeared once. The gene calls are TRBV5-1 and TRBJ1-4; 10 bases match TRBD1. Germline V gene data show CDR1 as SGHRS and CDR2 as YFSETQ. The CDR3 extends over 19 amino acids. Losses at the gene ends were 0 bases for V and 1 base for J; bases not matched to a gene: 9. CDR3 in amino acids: CASSLGQGASLRTNEKLFF. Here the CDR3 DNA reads TGCGCCAGCAGCTTGGGACAGGGGGCGTCCCTTCGAACTAATGAAAAACTGTTTTTT.

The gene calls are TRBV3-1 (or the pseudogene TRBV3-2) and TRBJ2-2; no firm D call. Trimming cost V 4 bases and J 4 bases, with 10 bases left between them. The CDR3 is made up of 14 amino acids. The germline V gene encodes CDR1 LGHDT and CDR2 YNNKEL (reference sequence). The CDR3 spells CASSRVWSTGELFF. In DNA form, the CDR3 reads TGTGCCAGCAGCCGGGTTTGGAGCACCGGGGAGCTGTTTTTT.

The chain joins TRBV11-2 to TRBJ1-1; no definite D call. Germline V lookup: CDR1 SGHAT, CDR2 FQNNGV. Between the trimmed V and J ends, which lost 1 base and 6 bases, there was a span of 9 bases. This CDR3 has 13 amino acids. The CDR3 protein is CASSLGSMAEAFF. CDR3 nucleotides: TGTGCCAGCAGCTTAGGCAGTATGGCTGAAGCTTTCTTT. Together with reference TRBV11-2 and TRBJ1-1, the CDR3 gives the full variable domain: EAGVAQSPRYKIIEKRQSVAFWCNPISGHATLYWYQQILGQGPKLLIQFQNNGVVDDSQLPKDRFSAERLKGVDSTLKIQPAKLEDSAVYLCASSLGSMAEAFFGQGTRLTVV.

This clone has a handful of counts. The CDR3 is CATTDRAMNTEAFF. CDR3 nucleotide sequence: TGTGCCACCACGGACAGGGCCATGAACACTGAAGCTTTCTTT. The chain links TRBV6-5 to TRBJ1-1, with 8 bases fitting TRBD1. Germline lookup yields CDR1 MNHEY and CDR2 SVGAGI. The junction had 7 bases not matched to a gene; V was cut back by 10 bases and J by 0 bases. The CDR3 runs to 14 residues.

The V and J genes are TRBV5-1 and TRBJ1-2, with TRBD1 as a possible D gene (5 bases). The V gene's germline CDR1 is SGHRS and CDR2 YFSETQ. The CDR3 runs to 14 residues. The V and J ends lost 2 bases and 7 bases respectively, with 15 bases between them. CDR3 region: CASSLDAGEVGYTF. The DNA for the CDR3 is TGCGCCAGCAGCTTAGACGCGGGGGAGGTTGGCTACACCTTC.

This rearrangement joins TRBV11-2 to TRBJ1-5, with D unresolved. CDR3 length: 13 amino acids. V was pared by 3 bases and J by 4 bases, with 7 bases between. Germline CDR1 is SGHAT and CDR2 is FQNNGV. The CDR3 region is CASSFSGNQPQHF. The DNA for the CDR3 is TGTGCCAGCAGCTTCTCGGGAAATCAGCCCCAGCATTTT. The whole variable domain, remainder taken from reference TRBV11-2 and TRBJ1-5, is EAGVAQSPRYKIIEKRQSVAFWCNPISGHATLYWYQQILGQGPKLLIQFQNNGVVDDSQLPKDRFSAERLKGVDSTLKIQPAKLEDSAVYLCASSFSGNQPQHFGDGTRLSIL.

The CDR3 protein is CASRVGLEDFF. The CDR3 DNA reads as TGTGCCAGTAGAGTCGGACTGGAGGATTTCTTT. V and J are TRBV19 and TRBJ1-1; no clear D. V lost 6 bases and J lost 13, with 15 bases in between. This CDR3 is built from 11 residues. CDR1 and CDR2 (germline): LNHDA, SQIVND (reference sequence).

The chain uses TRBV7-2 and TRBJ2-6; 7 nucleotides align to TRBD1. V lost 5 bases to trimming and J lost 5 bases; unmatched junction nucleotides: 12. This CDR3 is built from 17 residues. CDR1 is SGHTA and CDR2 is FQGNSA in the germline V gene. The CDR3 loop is CASSPGQVASWANVLTF. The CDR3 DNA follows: TGTGCCAGCAGCCCAGGACAGGTGGCCTCCTGGGCCAACGTCCTGACTTTC. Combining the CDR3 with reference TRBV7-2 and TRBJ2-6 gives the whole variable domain GAGVSQSPSNKVTEKGKDVELRCDPISGHTALYWYRQSLGQGLEFLIYFQGNSAPDKSGLPSDRFSAERTGGSVSTLTIQRTQQEDSAVYLCASSPGQVASWANVLTFGAGSRLTVL.

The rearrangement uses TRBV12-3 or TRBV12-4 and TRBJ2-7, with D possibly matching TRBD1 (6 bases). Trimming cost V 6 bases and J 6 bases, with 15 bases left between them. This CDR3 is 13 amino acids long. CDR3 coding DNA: TGTGCCAGCAGAGACCAAACAGGGCTCGAGCAGTACTTC. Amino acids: CASRDQTGLEQYF.

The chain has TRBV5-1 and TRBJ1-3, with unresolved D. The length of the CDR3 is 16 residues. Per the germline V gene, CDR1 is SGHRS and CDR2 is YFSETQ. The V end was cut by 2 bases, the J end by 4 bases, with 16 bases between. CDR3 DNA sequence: TGCGCCAGCAGCTTCGCAGGTGTCCTCTACGGAAACACCATATATTTT. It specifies CASSFAGVLYGNTIYF. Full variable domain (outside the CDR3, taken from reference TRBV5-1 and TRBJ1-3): KAGVTQTPRYLIKTRGQQVTLSCSPISGHRSVSWYQQTPGQGLQFLFEYFSETQRNKGNFPGRFSGRQFSNSRSEMNVSTLELGDSALYLCASSFAGVLYGNTIYFGEGSWLTVV.

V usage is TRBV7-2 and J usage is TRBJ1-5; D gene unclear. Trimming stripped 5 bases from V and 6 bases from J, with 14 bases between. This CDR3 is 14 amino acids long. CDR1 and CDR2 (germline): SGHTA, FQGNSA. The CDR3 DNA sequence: TGTGCCAGCAGCCCCCCCGGGATCGGTCAGCCCCAGCATTTT. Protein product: CASSPPGIGQPQHF. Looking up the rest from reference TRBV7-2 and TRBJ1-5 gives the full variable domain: GAGVSQSPSNKVTEKGKDVELRCDPISGHTALYWYRQSLGQGLEFLIYFQGNSAPDKSGLPSDRFSAERTGGSVSTLTIQRTQQEDSAVYLCASSPPGIGQPQHFGDGTRLSIL.

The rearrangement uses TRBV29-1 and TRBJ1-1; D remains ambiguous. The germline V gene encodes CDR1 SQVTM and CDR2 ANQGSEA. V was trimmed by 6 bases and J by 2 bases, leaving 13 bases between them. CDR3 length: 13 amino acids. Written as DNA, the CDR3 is TGCAGCGTCCTGGGCGGGTCCAACACTGAAGCTTTCTTT. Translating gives CSVLGGSNTEAFF.

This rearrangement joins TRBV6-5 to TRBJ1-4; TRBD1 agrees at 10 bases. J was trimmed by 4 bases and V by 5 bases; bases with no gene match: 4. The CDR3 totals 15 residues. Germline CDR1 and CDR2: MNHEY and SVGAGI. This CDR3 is CASSRQGADNEKLFF. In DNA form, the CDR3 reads TGTGCCAGCAGTCGACAGGGGGCGGATAATGAAAAACTGTTTTTT.

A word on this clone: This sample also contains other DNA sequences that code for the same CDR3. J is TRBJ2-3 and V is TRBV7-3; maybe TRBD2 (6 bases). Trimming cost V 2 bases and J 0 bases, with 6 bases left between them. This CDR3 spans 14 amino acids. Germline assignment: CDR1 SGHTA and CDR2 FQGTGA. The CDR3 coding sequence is TGTGCCAGCAGCTTAGGGACTAGCACAGATACGCAGTATTTT. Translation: CASSLGTSTDTQYF. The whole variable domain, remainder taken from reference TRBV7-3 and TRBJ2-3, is GAGVSQTPSNKVTEKGKYVELRCDPISGHTALYWYRQSLGQGPEFLIYFQGTGAADDSGLPNDRFFAVRPEGSVSTLKIQRTERGDSAVYLCASSLGTSTDTQYFGPGTRLTVL.

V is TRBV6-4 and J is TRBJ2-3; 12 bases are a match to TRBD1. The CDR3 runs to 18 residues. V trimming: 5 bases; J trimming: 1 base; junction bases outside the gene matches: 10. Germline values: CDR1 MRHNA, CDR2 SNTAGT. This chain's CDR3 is CASSSTGTGGGGTDTQYF. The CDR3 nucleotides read TGTGCCAGCAGTTCAACCGGGACAGGGGGCGGTGGCACAGATACGCAGTATTTT.

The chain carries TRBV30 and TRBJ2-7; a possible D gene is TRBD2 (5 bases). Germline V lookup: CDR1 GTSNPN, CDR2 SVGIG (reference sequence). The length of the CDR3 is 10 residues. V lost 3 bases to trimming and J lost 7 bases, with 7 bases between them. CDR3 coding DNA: TGTGCCTGGAGCCGGGGAGAGCAGTACTTC. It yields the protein CAWSRGEQYF. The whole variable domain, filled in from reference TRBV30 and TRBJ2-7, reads SQTIHQWPATLVQPVGSPLSLECTVEGTSNPNLYWYRQAAGRGLQLLFYSVGIGQISSEVPQNLSASRPQDRQFILSSKKLLLSDSGFYLCAWSRGEQYFGPGTRLTVT.

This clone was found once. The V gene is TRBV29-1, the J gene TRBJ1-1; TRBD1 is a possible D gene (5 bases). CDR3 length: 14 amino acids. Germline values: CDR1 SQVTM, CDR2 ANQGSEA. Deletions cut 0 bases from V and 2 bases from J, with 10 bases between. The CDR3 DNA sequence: TGCAGCGTTGAAGATCCTGGGGCCAACACTGAAGCTTTCTTT. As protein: CSVEDPGANTEAFF.

CDR3 in amino acids: CASSLVRQGVREKLFF. In nucleotides, the CDR3 is TGTGCCAGCAGCTTAGTGCGACAGGGAGTACGGGAAAAACTGTTTTTT. The V call is TRBV7-2, the J call TRBJ1-4; 7 bases match TRBD1. The CDR3 loop spans 16 amino acids. J gave up 8 bases and V 1 base, and 10 bases lay outside the gene matches. Germline loops: CDR1 SGHTA, CDR2 FQGNSA.

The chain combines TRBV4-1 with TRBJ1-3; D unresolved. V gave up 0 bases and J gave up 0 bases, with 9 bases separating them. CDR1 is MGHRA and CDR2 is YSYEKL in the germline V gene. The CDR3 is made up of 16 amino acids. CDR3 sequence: CASSQDRSGSGNTIYF. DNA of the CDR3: TGCGCCAGCAGCCAAGATAGATCAGGCTCTGGAAACACCATATATTTT.

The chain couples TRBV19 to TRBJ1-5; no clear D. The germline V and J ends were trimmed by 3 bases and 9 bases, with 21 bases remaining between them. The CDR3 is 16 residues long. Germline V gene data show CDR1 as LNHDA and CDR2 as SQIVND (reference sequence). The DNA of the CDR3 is TGTGCCAGTAGTATTAATACGCAGGCACCGGCGAGGCCCCAGCATTTT. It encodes CASSINTQAPARPQHF.